This TCR beta chain was observed in a study of blood T cell repertoires in COVID-19. Trimming stripped 6 bases from V and 0 bases from J, with 12 bases between. This CDR3 is 15 amino acids long. Germline assignment: CDR1 MDHEN and CDR2 SYDVKM. Data came from immunoSEQ multiplex PCR; TCRdb stores just in-frame clones and leaves some out. The sample gives a few hundred thousand clones, around 88% of which show up once; roughly 6.9% is in the top ten. The sequenced sample was peripheral blood. J is TRBJ1-5 and V is TRBV28, with D maybe TRBD1 (5 bases). The TCR sequence derives from a woman aged 25-40 years who had recovered from COVID-19. This chain's CDR3 is CASRRIGASNQPQHF. CDR3 bases: TGTGCCAGCAGGCGGATAGGGGCTAGCAATCAGCCCCAGCATTTT. Looking up the rest from reference TRBV28 and TRBJ1-5 gives the full variable domain: DVKVTQSSRYLVKRTGEKVFLECVQDMDHENMFWYRQDPGLGLRLIYFSYDVKMKEKGDIPEGYSVSREKKERFSLILESASTNQTSMYLCASRRIGASNQPQHFGDGTRLSIL.